The sequence of this TCR beta chain was determined in a study of vaccination and CD4 T cells after COVID-19 (dated by TCRdb to between 2021 and 2024). The study in broad terms: Convalescent patients had a positive SARS-CoV-2 result on nasal swab PCR, and of these patients, fewer than ten had mild disease and one had severe disease. Overlapping spike peptide pools from SARS-CoV-2 and from the common cold coronaviruses HCoV-NL63, HCoV-OC43 and HCoV-229E were used as culture stimuli. In the convalescent cohort there were six males and four females, among whom were two Hispanic individuals, seven Caucasians, two Asians and one multiracial person. As controls, cultures received a CEFX viral epitope pool (the positive control), an HIV-1 Nef peptide pool (the negative control), or no peptide at all. Post-COVID blood samples were collected from convalescent patients a median of roughly 100 days after diagnosis, with a range of about 35 to 170 days. Two doses of either the Pfizer-BioNTech BNT162b2 vaccine (n=8) or the Moderna mRNA-1273 vaccine (n=2) were administered to participants. The spike-specific CD4+ TCR repertoire was compared before and after mRNA vaccination in approximately ten COVID-19 convalescent patients and a handful of infection-naive healthy vaccine recipients. Post-vaccine blood samples were collected a median of approximately 77 days after the second vaccine dose, ranging from about 13 to 241 days. Paper-wide results and their limitations: Of the vaccine-specific clones found in convalescent patients, nearly all (304 of 307) were mono-reactive for SARS-CoV-2 spike instead of being cross-reactive with common cold coronaviruses. The median number of SARS-CoV-2-reactive clonotypes rose from 20 to 25 after infection to 35 to 45 after vaccination, but the change was not significant. Only a relatively small number of convalescent patients were included in the study, and early timepoints following natural infection were not analyzed. In convalescent patients, a median around 90% of post-vaccine SARS-CoV-2-reactive clones were detected only after vaccination, and vaccine-specific priming was suggested by this finding.

The CDR3 starts with the cysteine, ends with the phenylalanine, and has 14 residues. The sequence is cut down to CDR3 DNA, 42 bases in frame from base 1. After removal of 3 bases from V and 3 bases from J, the junction retains 4 bases not matched to a gene. As to this clonotype: Its antigen is not yet known. No base quality information exists; no much larger clone differs at one position.

The sample's treatment or condition label is to be understood as: approximately 9-day PBMC culture with coronavirus spike peptide pools or control peptides (ViraFEST assay). To expand antigen-specific T cells with peptide pools and then pick out the expanded clonotypes through TCR sequencing, the study relied on the ViraFEST assay. The convalescent patients' positive SARS-CoV-2 PCR tests fell between March and December 2020, which was before the Alpha, Beta and Delta variants emerged in the United States. Roughly 2.1 million PBMCs per well were cultured in IMDM with roughly 5.2% human AB serum and about 9.7 IU/ml IL-2, plus 10 ug/ml peptide pools. Half of the culture medium was replaced with fresh IL-2-containing medium on days 3 and 7. CD4+ T cells were isolated after approximately ten days of culture through negative selection using the EasySep CD4+ T cell isolation kit. PBMCs were separated from whole blood using Ficoll-Paque Plus gradient centrifugation and then either used fresh or cryopreserved at -140C. Culture conditions were generally each tested in triplicate wells.

Receptor libraries were prepared by PCR. TCR sequencing of DNA from cultured CD4+ T cells used the Oncomine TCR Beta short-read assay at the Johns Hopkins FTIC core. Genomic DNA was extracted from the cultured CD4+ T cells with the QIAamp micro DNA kit. Oncomine TCR Beta libraries from cultured CD4+ T cells were pooled using unique dual indexes and sequenced on an Illumina iSeq 100. For the original study's pipeline: Non-productive sequences were filtered out, and CDR3s that did not start with C, did not end with F or W, or were shorter than 7 amino acids were discarded. Antigen-specific clonotypes were identified using the MANAFEST web application through comparison of peptide-stimulated wells with reference and other culture wells. Positive clones required FDR below 0.05, an odds ratio above 5, and productive frequency above 0.1% in at least two of three replicate wells. Clonotypes that were significantly expanded in both SARS-CoV-2 spike wells and at least one common cold coronavirus spike condition were defined as cross-reactive. CDR3 homology was assessed with Levenshtein distances (stringdist) and unrooted phylogenetic trees (ape) in R version 3.6.1. TCRdb took the public reads, trimmed them with fastp at Q25, ran MiXCR for clone calling and kept in-frame beta chains. Rows are unified per CDR3 protein, each entry keeping the most common DNA and genes. The V and J calls follow TCRdb's processing rather than the paper's. The sample table holds about 16,000 distinct CDR3 sequences, of which around 46% were seen once. 14% to 15% of the sample is held by the ten biggest clonotypes.

The sequenced sample consisted of CD4+ T cells from blood, cultured in vitro. The sequence came from a human donor who had recovered from COVID-19. The receptor chain draws on TRBV12-3 or TRBV12-4 and TRBJ1-2, and 7 junction bases match TRBD1. The DNA sequence reads TGTGCCAGCAGTTTCGGAGGGGGCCACTATGGCTACACCTTC. The translation is CASSFGGGHYGYTF.